The present T cell receptor beta chain was sequenced within a study of graft-versus-host responses after intestinal transplantation. Produced via immunoSEQ multiplex PCR; TCRdb's table is partial and in-frame only. The repertoire includes over 55,000 clones, 90% of them detected once, and approximately 1.3% sits in the top ten. General study findings and limits: Peak circulating GvH clone levels were associated with early post-transplant HvG declines. Across patients carrying graft-donor T cell macrochimerism, allografts held high graft-versus-host to host-versus-graft clonal ratios. GvH clones detected in recipient marrow included some appearing first in ileum or blood.

CDR3 length: 17 residues. The V and J ends lost 2 bases and 4 bases, in that order; junction bases with no gene match: 12. The germline V gene encodes CDR1 SGHVS and CDR2 FNYEAQ. As concerns this clone: The antigen remains unidentified.

The TCR was taken from a human donor who received an intestinal transplant. The gene calls are TRBV7-6 and TRBJ1-1, with 8 bases that match TRBD1. This specimen was unstimulated CD8+ T cells sorted from spleen or lymph node cells, taken before intestinal transplant. As DNA, the CDR3 is TGTGCCAGCAGCTTACAGGACAGGGTTCTTTCTGGCACTGAAGCTTTCTTT. It yields the protein CASSLQDRVLSGTEAFF.